Following are 3 T cell receptor beta chains from one sample sequenced in a study of shared clonotypes between healthy human individuals. Data came from immunoSEQ multiplex PCR; TCRdb stores just in-frame clones and leaves some out. The table lists a few hundred thousand clones, about 69% of them singletons. Sequenced material: memory CD4+ T cells sorted from blood. This sample's subset: CD45RA-negative fraction. These receptor sequences come from a man aged 25-40 years in good health.

CDR3 sequence: CASTPDRTHEQFF. The CDR3 coding sequence is TGCGCCAGCACCCCGGACAGGACCCATGAGCAGTTCTTC. V is TRBV23-1 and J is TRBJ2-1, with TRBD1 identical over 7 bases. TRBV23-1 is filed as an ORF, its function uncertain. The CDR3 has 13 amino acids. With V trimmed by 7 bases and J by 8 bases, 8 bases remained unmatched.

The V call is TRBV5-4, the J call TRBJ2-6; D remains unclear. Trimming took 0 bases from V and 1 from J, leaving 5 bases between them. The CDR3 has 15 residues. Germline-derived CDR1 and CDR2 are SGHNT and YYREEE (reference sequence). Here the CDR3 reads CASSLGGSGANVLTF. The DNA of the CDR3 is TGTGCCAGCAGCTTGGGGGGATCTGGGGCCAACGTCCTGACTTTC.

The chain has TRBV6-1 and TRBJ2-7; 9 bases fit TRBD1. CDR1 is MNHNS and CDR2 is SASEGT in the germline V gene. This CDR3 comprises 16 residues. V shed 2 bases, J shed 3 bases, and the junction held 8 bases outside the gene matches. CDR3 residues: CASSENLGQGGYEQYF. In DNA form, the CDR3 reads TGTGCCAGCAGTGAAAACCTGGGACAGGGAGGCTACGAGCAGTACTTC.